The next 23 T cell receptor beta chains were all read from a single sample in a study of T cells in Graves' hyperthyroidism and ophthalmopathy. Regions amplified from RNA transcripts were the TCR beta CDR3 regions. The HTBI primer set served for first-round RT-PCR of the TCR CDR3. One entry per CDR3 protein results from TCRdb running MiXCR on the multiplex PCR reads. The sample has a few hundred thousand distinct CDR3 sequences, 20% seen once. Material for sequencing was blood. Source of these receptors: a young man with Graves' hyperthyroidism.

This clonotype was counted only a few times. The chain has TRBV5-1 and TRBJ1-1; no firm D call. Germline values: CDR1 SGHRS, CDR2 YFSETQ. Between the trimmed V and J ends, which lost 0 bases and 1 base, there was a span of 13 bases. The CDR3 covers 16 residues. For the CDR3, the DNA is TGCGCCAGCAGCTTGGAAGTTGGCCGGGGGAACACTGAAGCTTTCTTT. Its translation: CASSLEVGRGNTEAFF.

Ten or more counts support this clonotype. The chain employs TRBV28 and TRBJ2-2; D is unresolved. The germline gives CDR1 MDHEN, CDR2 SYDVKM. The CDR3 loop spans 11 amino acids. V was cut by 6 bases and J by 1 base, with 0 bases left in between. For the CDR3, the DNA is TGTGCCAGCAGGAACACCGGGGAGCTGTTTTTT. Amino acids: CASRNTGELFF.

The sample holds many counts of this clonotype. The chain links TRBV11-2 to TRBJ1-3, with 11 bases that match TRBD1. V was clipped by 5 bases and J by 5 bases; unmatched bases: 11. This CDR3 has 17 residues. CDR1 SGHAT and CDR2 FQNNGV come from the germline V gene. CDR3 sequence reads: CASSLWTGGSYRNTIYF. The CDR3 nucleotides are TGTGCCAGCAGCCTCTGGACAGGGGGCTCTTATAGAAACACCATATATTTT.

This clonotype has a count of ten or more. V and J are TRBV19 and TRBJ1-2, with D uncertain. V was clipped by 9 bases and J by 4 bases, with 24 bases between them. The germline CDR1 and CDR2 sequences are LNHDA and SQIVND (reference sequence). This CDR3 contains 16 residues. CDR3 loop: CASHRPGEPMGYGYTF. CDR3 bases: TGTGCCAGCCATCGACCCGGCGAGCCGATGGGCTATGGCTACACCTTC.

This clonotype was found many times. V gene TRBV4-1 combines with J gene TRBJ1-5; TRBD1 agrees at 7 bases. The CDR3 spans 16 residues. Trimming cost V 4 bases and J 6 bases; bases outside gene matches: 12. Germline V gene sequence: CDR1 MGHRA, CDR2 YSYEKL. As DNA, the CDR3 is TGCGCCAGCAGCCGGACAGGCGCCCTTGGGGGTCAGCCCCAGCATTTT. Protein product: CASSRTGALGGQPQHF.

This clonotype was recorded many times. The rearrangement joins TRBV2 to TRBJ2-5; 8 bases line up with TRBD2. The CDR3 has 14 residues. Germline V gives CDR1 SNHLY, CDR2 FYNNEI. V lost 7 bases to trimming and J lost 4 bases; unmatched junction nucleotides: 8. CDR3 region: CASTSGLAGETQYF. The CDR3 coding sequence is TGTGCCAGCACCAGCGGACTAGCAGGAGAGACCCAGTACTTC.

This clonotype was seen ten or more times. The J gene is TRBJ1-2, the V gene TRBV13, with D tentatively TRBD1 (6 bases). The germline V gene has CDR1 PRHDT and CDR2 FYEKMQ (reference sequence). The CDR3 has 15 residues. V was trimmed by 5 bases and J by 3 bases, leaving 16 bases between them. CDR3 bases: TGTGCCAGCAGCACCAGGGGCGCAGGGGACTATGGCTACACCTTC. This translates into CASSTRGAGDYGYTF. Together with reference TRBV13 and TRBJ1-2, the CDR3 gives the full variable domain: AAGVIQSPRHLIKEKRETATLKCYPIPRHDTVYWYQQGPGQDPQFLISFYEKMQSDKGSIPDRFSAQQFSDYHSELNMSSLELGDSALYFCASSTRGAGDYGYTFGSGTRLTVV.

The rearrangement uses TRBV5-1 and TRBJ1-3; D uncertain. Germline assignment: CDR1 SGHRS and CDR2 YFSETQ. This CDR3 is 16 amino acids long. V lost 0 bases, J lost 0 bases, and 10 bases lay in between. The CDR3 DNA sequence: TGCGCCAGCAGCTTGGGCCCTCAGAGCTCTGGAAACACCATATATTTT. It specifies CASSLGPQSSGNTIYF.

There are many counts of this clonotype. The DNA of the CDR3 is TGTGCCAGCAACACAGGGGCGAACACTGAAGCTTTCTTT. This gives the protein CASNTGANTEAFF. The chain has TRBV2 and TRBJ1-1; 7 nucleotides align to TRBD1. CDR3 length: 13 residues. Germline trimming cut 7 bases from V and 1 base from J; bases unmatched to any gene: 3. Germline V gene data show CDR1 as SNHLY and CDR2 as FYNNEI.

With regard to this clonotype: This may be a read error, as it is one base from a much larger clone. This chain joins TRBV20-1 and TRBJ1-1; D is uncertain. The CDR3 is made up of 13 amino acids. Germline V lookup: CDR1 DFQATT, CDR2 SNEGSKA (reference sequence). CDR3 sequence (DNA): TGCAGTGCTAGCCCCCTCGAGGCCACTGAAGCTTGCTTT. The encoded protein is CSASPLEATEACF.

The chain employs TRBV20-1 and TRBJ1-5, with no clear D. The CDR3 is 14 residues long. CDR1 DFQATT and CDR2 SNEGSKA come from the germline V gene (reference sequence). Deletions cut 6 bases from V and 0 bases from J, with 12 bases between. CDR3 nucleotide sequence: TGCAGTGCCCCAGAACCCGGTAGCAATCAGCCCCAGCATTTT. Amino acid sequence: CSAPEPGSNQPQHF.

This clonotype was recorded many times. This chain uses TRBV2 with TRBJ1-5; D gene uncertain. V was shortened by 7 bases and J by 4 bases, with 5 bases between the two germline ends. The length of the CDR3 is 11 residues. Germline CDR1 and CDR2: SNHLY and FYNNEI. CDR3 nucleotides: TGTGCCAGCACTGAGAATCAGCCCCAGCATTTT. Protein product: CASTENQPQHF.

This clonotype was detected a few times. The gene calls are TRBV12-3 or TRBV12-4 and TRBJ1-2; no firm D call. V lost 2 bases and J 3 bases, leaving 10 bases between the germline ends. The length of the CDR3 is 14 residues. The CDR3 is CASSLSSQDYGYTF. The CDR3 region has the DNA TGTGCCAGCAGTTTAAGCAGCCAAGACTATGGCTACACCTTC.

Ten or more counts support this clonotype. The V call is TRBV4-1, the J call TRBJ1-2, with 10 bases matching TRBD1. Per the germline V gene, CDR1 is MGHRA and CDR2 is YSYEKL. J lost 6 bases, V lost 0 bases, and 4 bases had no gene match. This CDR3 spans 15 amino acids. The CDR3 DNA reads TGCGCCAGCAGCCAAGACGACAGGGGGCTGGATGGCTACACCTTC. Its translation is CASSQDDRGLDGYTF.

This clonotype was recorded at least ten times. This sequence joins TRBV6-1 and TRBJ1-2; 9 bases map to TRBD1. This CDR3 has 16 residues. CDR1 is MNHNS, CDR2 SASEGT, per germline. Trimming took 6 bases from V and 3 from J; bases not matched to a gene: 11. CDR3 sequence reads: CASRPGQGYYYYGYTF. CDR3 DNA sequence: TGTGCCAGCAGACCGGGACAGGGTTATTATTACTATGGCTACACCTTC.

This clonotype has ten or more counts. The rearrangement links TRBV27 to TRBJ2-4, with D possibly being TRBD2 (5 bases). The CDR3 totals 13 residues. Trimming took off 3 bases at V and 8 bases at J, with 11 bases between the two ends. Looked up from germline, CDR1 is MNHEY and CDR2 is SMNVEV (reference sequence). Here the CDR3 reads CASSLSRGYIQYF. In DNA, the CDR3 is TGTGCCAGCAGTTTGTCCCGCGGGTACATTCAGTACTTC.

This clonotype was seen only a few times. The chain couples TRBV7-2 to TRBJ1-3, with D hard to call. CDR1 and CDR2 (germline): SGHTA, FQGNSA. The CDR3 spans 15 residues. The ends were cut back, 1 base at V and 2 bases at J, with 9 bases in the middle. CDR3 sequence: CASSLVGYAGNTIYF. The DNA of the CDR3 is TGTGCCAGCAGCTTAGTGGGATATGCTGGAAACACCATATATTTT. The full variable domain, rest sourced from reference TRBV7-2 and TRBJ1-3, is GAGVSQSPSNKVTEKGKDVELRCDPISGHTALYWYRQSLGQGLEFLIYFQGNSAPDKSGLPSDRFSAERTGGSVSTLTIQRTQQEDSAVYLCASSLVGYAGNTIYFGEGSWLTVV.

This clonotype showed up many times. V gene TRBV29-1 combines with J gene TRBJ2-5; D not certain. Germline CDR1 reads SQVTM; CDR2 reads ANQGSEA. This CDR3 has 13 amino acids. Trimming removed 3 bases from V and 7 bases from J, with 15 bases in between. The CDR3 region has the DNA TGCAGCGTTGAGGCACCTGGGGTAGGGACCCAGTACTTC. Translated: CSVEAPGVGTQYF. Combining the CDR3 with reference TRBV29-1 and TRBJ2-5 gives the whole variable domain SAVISQKPSRDICQRGTSLTIQCQVDSQVTMMFWYRQQPGQSLTLIATANQGSEATYESGFVIDKFPISRPNLTFSTLTVSNMSPEDSSIYLCSVEAPGVGTQYFGPGTRLLVL.

There are a few counts of this clonotype. The gene calls are TRBV7-9 and TRBJ2-7; 7 bases agree with TRBD1. The CDR3 has 13 amino acids. Per germline, CDR1 SEHNR and CDR2 FQNEAQ (reference sequence). V lost 2 bases, J lost 4 bases, and 2 bases stayed unmatched. CDR3 in DNA: TGTGCCAGCAGCTTACCGACAGGGTACGAGCAGTACTTC. It specifies CASSLPTGYEQYF. Full variable domain (rest looked up from reference TRBV7-9 and TRBJ2-7): DTGVSQNPRHKITKRGQNVTFRCDPISEHNRLYWYRQTLGQGPEFLTYFQNEAQLEKSRLLSDRFSAERPKGSFSTLEIQRTEQGDSAMYLCASSLPTGYEQYFGPGTRLTVT.

This clonotype appeared many times. The chain employs TRBV5-1 and TRBJ1-1; TRBD1 might be the D (6 bases). V dropped 4 bases and J dropped 1 base, with 11 bases sitting between them. This CDR3 comprises 14 residues. The germline gives CDR1 SGHRS, CDR2 YFSETQ. CDR3 nucleotide sequence: TGCGCCAGCAGCCCGGACAGCAGGAACACTGAAGCTTTCTTT. Translating gives CASSPDSRNTEAFF.

A single count supports this clonotype. In DNA form, the CDR3 reads TGTGCCAGCAGCTCGGGACTAGCGGGGAGTAAGACCCAGTACTTC. The encoded protein is CASSSGLAGSKTQYF. The chain combines TRBV5-6 with TRBJ2-5; TRBD2 matches at 13 bases. The ends lost 3 bases at V and 6 bases at J; junction bases unmatched: 5. Germline-derived CDR1 and CDR2 are SGHDT and YYEEEE. The CDR3 runs 15 residues.

At least ten counts were recorded for this clonotype. The V and J genes are TRBV6-5 and TRBJ1-6; possible D gene TRBD1, 6 bases. Trimming cost V 2 bases and J 9 bases, with 11 bases left between them. The germline gives CDR1 MNHEY, CDR2 SVGAGI. CDR3 length: 14 amino acids. The CDR3 region has the DNA TGTGCCAGCAGTTACGGGGGAGGGGGTTCACCCCTCCACTTT. Its protein is CASSYGGGGSPLHF.

This clonotype was detected many times. This chain's CDR3 is CASSLPDRGTQETQYF. The CDR3 coding sequence is TGTGCCAGCAGCCTGCCCGACAGGGGTACCCAAGAGACCCAGTACTTC. The gene calls are TRBV7-9 and TRBJ2-5; 8 bases align to TRBD1. In germline, CDR1 is SEHNR, CDR2 FQNEAQ (reference sequence). The trim removed 5 bases at V and 1 base at J, leaving 9 bases unmatched. The CDR3 has 16 residues.